A single T cell receptor (beta chain) is shown here with its context. The CDR3 is 16 amino acids. Germline V CDR1 and CDR2: KGHDR, SFDVKD. V was clipped by 2 bases and J by 2 bases, with 13 bases between them. This record belongs to a study of blood T cells in healthy people across ages. Primers used in a second PCR of roughly 6 to 12 cycles were a sample-barcoded 5' primer and a J-beta primer mix. TCRdb ran MiXCR on the 5' RACE reads and lists one entry per CDR3 protein. The table has about 1,400,000 distinct CDR3 sequences, 55% to 75% seen once; the top ten hold 6.5% to 8.5%. Sequenced sample: blood. The chain combines TRBV24-1 with TRBJ2-3; D is perhaps TRBD1 (7 bases). This receptor was taken from a man in his late teens or twenties in good health. The CDR3 nucleotides read TGTGCCACCAGTGATTCAGGGGGGACTCACACAGATACGCAGTATTTT. This gives the protein CATSDSGGTHTDTQYF.